A single sample gave rise to the 7 T cell receptor beta chains below, sequenced in a study of cytomegalovirus exposure and HLA in healthy donors. The PCR employed 60 Vbeta primers together with 13 Jbeta primers. The assay was immunoSEQ multiplex PCR, and TCRdb's table has in-frame clones only and misses some. The sample contains about 34,000 clones, 82% of which appear only once. The material sequenced was PBMCs. These receptor sequences come from a woman aged 18 to 35 in good health and CMV-seropositive.

This rearrangement joins TRBV6-5 to TRBJ2-2; D is unclear. Between the trimmed V and J ends, which lost 5 bases and 5 bases, there was a span of 9 bases. Germline V gene lookup returns CDR1 MNHEY and CDR2 SVGAGI. CDR3 size: 13 residues. CDR3 sequence: CASSTERTGELFF. The DNA of the CDR3 is TGTGCCAGCAGTACCGAGAGGACCGGGGAGCTGTTTTTT.

This chain joins TRBV27 and TRBJ2-7, with a weak D call TRBD1 (6 bases). Trimming stripped 3 bases from V and 5 bases from J, with 17 bases between. The CDR3 totals 15 residues. The germline V gene has CDR1 MNHEY and CDR2 SMNVEV (reference sequence). CDR3 sequence: CASSFPLGQLHEQYF. CDR3 coding DNA: TGTGCCAGCAGTTTCCCCTTAGGACAGTTGCACGAGCAGTACTTC.

CDR3 bases: TGTGCCAGCAGTTACTCAGCGGGAGGGCCTGGGAATGAGCAGTTCTTC. Protein product: CASSYSAGGPGNEQFF. The V and J genes are TRBV6-6 and TRBJ2-1; 10 nucleotides align to TRBD2. CDR3 length: 16 amino acids. Germline CDR1 is MNHNY and CDR2 is SVGAGI (reference sequence). The V and J ends lost 0 bases and 7 bases, in that order; junction bases with no gene match: 6.

This chain links TRBV19 with TRBJ2-7; 7 bases agree with TRBD1. Germline V gives CDR1 LNHDA, CDR2 SQIVND (reference sequence). V lost 9 bases and J lost 7; bases outside the gene matches: 9. The CDR3 sequence is 12 residues long. CDR3: CASRQGSEEQYF. The CDR3 coding sequence is TGTGCCAGCCGACAGGGCTCGGAGGAGCAGTACTTC.

There are a few counts of this clone. The chain joins TRBV6-5 to TRBJ1-1; 7 bases are a match to TRBD1. The junction had 7 bases not matched to a gene; V was cut back by 8 bases and J by 1 base. The CDR3 is made up of 14 amino acids. The germline V gene encodes CDR1 MNHEY and CDR2 SVGAGI. The CDR3 sequence is CASRPGTANTEAFF. As DNA, the CDR3 is TGTGCCAGCCGCCCGGGGACAGCGAACACTGAAGCTTTCTTT.

In its sample, this clone was seen a few times. This chain uses TRBV28 with TRBJ2-7; 10 bases align to TRBD1. Germline V lookup: CDR1 MDHEN, CDR2 SYDVKM. V dropped 4 bases and J dropped 0; count of bases not matched to a gene: 12. CDR3 length equals 18 residues. As DNA, the CDR3 is TGTGCCAGCAGTTCTACACCCATGGGACAGGGGATCTCCTACGAGCAGTACTTC. The encoded protein is CASSSTPMGQGISYEQYF. Drawing the rest from reference TRBV28 and TRBJ2-7, the complete variable domain is DVKVTQSSRYLVKRTGEKVFLECVQDMDHENMFWYRQDPGLGLRLIYFSYDVKMKEKGDIPEGYSVSREKKERFSLILESASTNQTSMYLCASSSTPMGQGISYEQYFGPGTRLTVT.

This clone was observed a single time. This chain links TRBV5-4 with TRBJ2-7; the match to TRBD2 covers 12 bases. This CDR3 is built from 20 residues. Germline values: CDR1 SGHNT, CDR2 YYREEE (reference sequence). The J segment lost 2 bases and the V segment lost 4 bases, leaving 19 bases of the junction unmatched. The CDR3 loop reads CASSMKLTASGRAGTYEQYF. The CDR3, as DNA: TGTGCCAGCAGCATGAAACTTACGGCTAGCGGGAGGGCTGGGACCTACGAGCAGTACTTC.